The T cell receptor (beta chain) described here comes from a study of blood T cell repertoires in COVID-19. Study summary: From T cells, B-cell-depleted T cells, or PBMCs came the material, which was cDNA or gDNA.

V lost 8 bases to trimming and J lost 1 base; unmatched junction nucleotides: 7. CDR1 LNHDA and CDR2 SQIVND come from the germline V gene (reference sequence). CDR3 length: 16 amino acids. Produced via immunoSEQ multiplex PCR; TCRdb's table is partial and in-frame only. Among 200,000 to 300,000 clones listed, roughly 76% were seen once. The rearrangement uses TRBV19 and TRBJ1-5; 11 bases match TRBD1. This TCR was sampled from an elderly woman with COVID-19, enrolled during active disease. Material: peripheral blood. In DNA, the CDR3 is TGTGCCAGTGAGGACAGGGGGCGGGGAAGCAATCAGCCCCAGCATTTT. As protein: CASEDRGRGSNQPQHF. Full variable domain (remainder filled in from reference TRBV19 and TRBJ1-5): DGGITQSPKYLFRKEGQNVTLSCEQNLNHDAMYWYRQDPGQGLRLIYYSQIVNDFQKGDIAEGYSVSREKKESFPLTVTSAQKNPTAFYLCASEDRGRGSNQPQHFGDGTRLSIL.